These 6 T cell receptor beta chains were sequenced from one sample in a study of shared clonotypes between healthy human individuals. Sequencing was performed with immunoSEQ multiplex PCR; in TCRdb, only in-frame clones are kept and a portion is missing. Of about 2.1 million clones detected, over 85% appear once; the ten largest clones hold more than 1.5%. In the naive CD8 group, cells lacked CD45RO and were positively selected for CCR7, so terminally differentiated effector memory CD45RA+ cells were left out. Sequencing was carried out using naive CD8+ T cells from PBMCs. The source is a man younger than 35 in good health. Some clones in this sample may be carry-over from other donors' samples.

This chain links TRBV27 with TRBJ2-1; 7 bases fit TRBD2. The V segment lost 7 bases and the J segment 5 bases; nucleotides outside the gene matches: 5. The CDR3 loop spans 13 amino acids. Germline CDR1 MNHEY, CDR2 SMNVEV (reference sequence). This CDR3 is CASTFSGNNEQFF. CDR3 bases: TGTGCCAGCACTTTCAGCGGGAACAATGAGCAGTTCTTC.

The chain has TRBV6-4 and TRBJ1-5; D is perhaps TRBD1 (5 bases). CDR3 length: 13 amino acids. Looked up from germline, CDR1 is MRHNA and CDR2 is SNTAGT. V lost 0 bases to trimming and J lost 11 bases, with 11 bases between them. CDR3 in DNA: TGTGCCAGCAGTGACTCTCCTGGGGGGACCCAGCATTTT. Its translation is CASSDSPGGTQHF.

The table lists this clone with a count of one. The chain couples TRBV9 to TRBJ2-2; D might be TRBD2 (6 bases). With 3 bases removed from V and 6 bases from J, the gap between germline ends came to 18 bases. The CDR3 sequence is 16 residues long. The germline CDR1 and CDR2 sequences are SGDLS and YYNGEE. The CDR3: CASSARETRSAGELFF. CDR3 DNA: TGTGCCAGCAGCGCCCGGGAGACAAGGTCCGCCGGGGAGCTGTTTTTT.

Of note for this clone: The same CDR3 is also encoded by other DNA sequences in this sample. CDR3 protein: CASSLERGQPQHF. CDR3 nucleotide sequence: TGTGCCAGCAGTTTGGAGAGGGGTCAGCCCCAGCATTTT. The genes are TRBV28 and TRBJ1-5; maybe TRBD1 (5 bases). V dropped 3 bases and J dropped 6 bases, with 9 bases sitting between them. Germline-derived CDR1 and CDR2 are MDHEN and SYDVKM. CDR3 length equals 13 residues.

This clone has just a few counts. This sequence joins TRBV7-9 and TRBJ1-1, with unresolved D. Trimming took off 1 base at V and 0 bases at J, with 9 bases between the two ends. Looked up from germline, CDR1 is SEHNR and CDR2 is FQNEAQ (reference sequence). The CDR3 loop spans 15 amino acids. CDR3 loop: CASSLEGLMNTEAFF. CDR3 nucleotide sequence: TGTGCCAGCAGCTTAGAGGGCCTCATGAACACTGAAGCTTTCTTT.

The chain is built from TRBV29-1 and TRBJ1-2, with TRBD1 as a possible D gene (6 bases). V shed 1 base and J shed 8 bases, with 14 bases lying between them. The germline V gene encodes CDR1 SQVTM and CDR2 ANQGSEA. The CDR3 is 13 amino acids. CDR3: CSVEGGPGGGYTF. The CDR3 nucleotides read TGCAGCGTTGAAGGGGGGCCCGGCGGGGGCTACACCTTC. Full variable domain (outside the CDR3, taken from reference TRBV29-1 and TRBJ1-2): SAVISQKPSRDICQRGTSLTIQCQVDSQVTMMFWYRQQPGQSLTLIATANQGSEATYESGFVIDKFPISRPNLTFSTLTVSNMSPEDSSIYLCSVEGGPGGGYTFGSGTRLTVV.